This record covers a single T cell receptor beta chain. The authors' processing: Amplification of reference gene primers was used by the study to estimate nucleated cell counts. The assay was immunoSEQ multiplex PCR, and TCRdb's table has in-frame clones only and misses some. D and trimming were read from the DNA, whereas the V and J calls and clone size are those reported in that table. The sample includes under 400,000 clones, roughly 90% of them seen just once. Cohorts were determined from participant-reported clinical history. During the 2 weeks before they entered the study, exposed participants had met someone with a PCR-confirmed or clinician-diagnosed COVID-19 case. V was pared by 7 bases and J by 3 bases, with 10 bases between. This CDR3 spans 13 amino acids. Germline V gives CDR1 LNHDA, CDR2 SQIVND (reference sequence). The data were obtained in a study of blood T cell repertoires in COVID-19. Study-level information: COVID-19 samples, acute and convalescent, were from the United States, Italy and Spain.

The rearrangement uses TRBV19 and TRBJ1-5; no definite D call. This clonotype was sampled from a woman aged 30 to 39 who had been exposed to COVID-19. What was sequenced was PBMCs or T cells enriched from blood (not recorded which). CDR3 in DNA: TGTGCCAGTACGAAACAGATCAATCAGCCCCAGCATTTT. As protein: CASTKQINQPQHF.